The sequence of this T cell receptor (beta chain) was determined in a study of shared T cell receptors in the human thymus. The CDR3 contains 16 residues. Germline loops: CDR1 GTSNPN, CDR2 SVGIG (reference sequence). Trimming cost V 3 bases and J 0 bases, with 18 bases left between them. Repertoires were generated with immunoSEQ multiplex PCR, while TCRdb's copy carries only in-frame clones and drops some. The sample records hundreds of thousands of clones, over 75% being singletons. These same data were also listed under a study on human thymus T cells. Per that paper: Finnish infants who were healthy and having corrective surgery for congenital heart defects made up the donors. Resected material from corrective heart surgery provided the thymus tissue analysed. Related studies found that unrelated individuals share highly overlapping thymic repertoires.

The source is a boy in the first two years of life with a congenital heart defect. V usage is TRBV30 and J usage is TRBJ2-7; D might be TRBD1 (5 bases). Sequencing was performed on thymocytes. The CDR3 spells CAWSPRQIKGSYEQYF. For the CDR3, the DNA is TGTGCCTGGAGCCCTAGACAGATCAAGGGCTCCTACGAGCAGTACTTC.